The T cell receptor beta chain described here comes from a study of immune characterization of retroperitoneal liposarcoma. TCRdb re-called the PCR reads with MiXCR, one entry per CDR3 protein. The table has about 3,100 distinct CDR3 sequences, around 48% seen once. The CDR3 has 18 residues. The germline V gene encodes CDR1 MNHNS and CDR2 SASEGT. The TCR originated in a male donor with retroperitoneal liposarcoma. The chain couples TRBV6-1 to TRBJ2-1, with 13 bases matching TRBD2. The DNA end favors TRBJ2-5, so the J call may be wrong. Sequences were obtained from tumor tissue. CDR3 in amino acids: CASSARSPGLAGQETQYF. The CDR3 nucleotides read TGTGCCAGCAGTGCACGGTCTCCGGGACTAGCGGGACAAGAGACCCAGTACTTC.